This T cell receptor (beta chain) stems from a study of cytomegalovirus exposure and HLA in healthy donors. All donors participated as healthy donors of bone marrow. Donors were nominally healthy when sampled, though unrecorded immune exposures were likely. CDR1 SGHTA and CDR2 FQGTGA come from the germline V gene. V dropped 2 bases and J dropped 5; count of bases not matched to a gene: 5. The CDR3 length is 14 residues. PCR used 60 Vbeta primers and 13 Jbeta primers. Libraries were prepared by immunoSEQ multiplex PCR; TCRdb keeps only in-frame clonotypes and omits some of them. Of 75,000 to 95,000 clones listed, 63% are singletons.

The rearrangement uses TRBV7-3 and TRBJ2-5, with 7 nucleotides matching TRBD1. The sequencing input was PBMCs. The TCR sequence derives from a woman in her twenties or thirties in good health and CMV-seronegative. In DNA form, the CDR3 reads TGTGCCAGCAGCTTACAAGGGGGCGAGGAGACCCAGTACTTC. It yields the protein CASSLQGGEETQYF.